Given below is one TCR beta chain in context. The sample comes from a study of cytomegalovirus exposure and HLA in healthy donors. Germline V gives CDR1 MGHRA, CDR2 YSYEKL. Germline trimming cut 0 bases from V and 4 bases from J; bases unmatched to any gene: 1. This CDR3 contains 16 residues. The PCR ran on 60 Vbeta and 13 Jbeta primers. TCRdb's copy holds only in-frame clones and misses some; the assay was immunoSEQ multiplex PCR. Among approximately 190,000 clones listed, roughly 68% were seen once. This receptor was obtained from a man aged 40-55 years in good health and CMV-seropositive. The sample consisted of PBMCs. The V gene is TRBV4-1, the J gene TRBJ2-1, with TRBD1 matching over 12 bases. DNA for the CDR3: TGCGCCAGCAGCCAAGAGGGACAGGGGGCTTACAATGAGCAGTTCTTC. This sequence encodes CASSQEGQGAYNEQFF.